This T cell receptor (beta chain) emerged from a study of blood T cell repertoires in COVID-19. Study at large: Italy, Spain and the United States were the sources of the convalescent and acute COVID-19 samples. T cells, B-cell-depleted T cells, or PBMCs provided the cDNA or gDNA that served as material.

CDR1 is KGHDR, CDR2 SFDVKD, per germline. The CDR3 runs 14 residues. Trimming cost V 5 bases and J 6 bases, with 13 bases left between them. In the study's own analysis: Amplification of reference gene primers provided the estimated nucleated cell counts. Assay: immunoSEQ multiplex PCR; the TCRdb copy retains only in-frame clones and omits some. D and trimming come from the DNA, and the V and J calls and clone size come from that table. The repertoire consists of fewer than 250,000 clones, with almost 85% occurring once and the leading ten covering 4%. The sample was peripheral blood. The TCR sequence derives from a man aged 45-60 years with acute or convalescent COVID-19. The rearrangement links TRBV24-1 to TRBJ2-1; weak D call: TRBD1 (5 bases). The CDR3 DNA sequence: TGTGCCACCAGTGGTGTAGGGGTGGGCAATGAGCAGTTCTTC. Translation: CATSGVGVGNEQFF.